This TCR beta chain derives from a study of cytomegalovirus exposure and HLA in healthy donors. The study's findings and limits: According to reports, the classifier identified cytomegalovirus status with high specificity and sensitivity.

Data came from immunoSEQ multiplex PCR; TCRdb stores just in-frame clones and leaves some out. The sample holds 150,000 to 200,000 clones, approximately 83% seen once. As concerns this clone: Its antigen is undetermined.

J gave up 1 base and V 5 bases, and 6 bases lay outside the gene matches. CDR1 is SGHVS and CDR2 is FQNEAQ in the germline V gene. The CDR3 is made up of 16 amino acids. The sample taken for sequencing was PBMCs. The clonotype originates from a woman between 18 and 30 years old in good health and CMV-seropositive. The chain recombines TRBV7-8 with TRBJ2-3; the match to TRBD2 covers 10 bases. The CDR3 protein is CASSIVAGGGTDTQYF. The CDR3 region has the DNA TGTGCCAGCAGCATTGTAGCGGGGGGAGGCACAGATACGCAGTATTTT.